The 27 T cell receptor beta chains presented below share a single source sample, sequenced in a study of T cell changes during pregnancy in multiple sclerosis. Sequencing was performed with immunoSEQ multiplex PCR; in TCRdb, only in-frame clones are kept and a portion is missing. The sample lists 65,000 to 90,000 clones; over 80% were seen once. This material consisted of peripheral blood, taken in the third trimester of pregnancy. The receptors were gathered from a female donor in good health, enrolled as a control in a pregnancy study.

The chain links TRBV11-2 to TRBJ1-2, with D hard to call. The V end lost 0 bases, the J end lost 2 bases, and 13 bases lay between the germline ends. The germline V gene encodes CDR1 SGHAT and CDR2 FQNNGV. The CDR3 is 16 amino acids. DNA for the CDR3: TGTGCCAGCAGCTTAGACTCTGGACTCATGAACTATGGCTACACCTTC. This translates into CASSLDSGLMNYGYTF.

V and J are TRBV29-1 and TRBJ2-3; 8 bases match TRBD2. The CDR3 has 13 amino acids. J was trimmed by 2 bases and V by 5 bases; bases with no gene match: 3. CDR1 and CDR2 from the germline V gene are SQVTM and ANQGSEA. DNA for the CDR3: TGCAGCGTTCGGCGGGGGGCCACAGATACGCAGTATTTT. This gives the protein CSVRRGATDTQYF.

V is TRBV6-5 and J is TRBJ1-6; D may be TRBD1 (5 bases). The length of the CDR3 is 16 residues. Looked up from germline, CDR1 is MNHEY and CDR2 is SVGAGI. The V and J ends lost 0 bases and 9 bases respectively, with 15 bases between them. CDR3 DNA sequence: TGTGCCAGCAGTTACTCGATTGGGGGGAGGGCTTCACCCCTCCACTTT. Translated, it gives CASSYSIGGRASPLHF.

CDR3 DNA: TGCGCCAGCAGCTACGGACAGGGAGGAACTAATGAAAAACTGTTTTTT. Encoded protein: CASSYGQGGTNEKLFF. V usage is TRBV5-1 and J usage is TRBJ1-4; 8 bases are shared with TRBD1. Germline assignment: CDR1 SGHRS and CDR2 YFSETQ. With 3 bases clipped from V and 1 base from J, the junction kept 5 bases outside the gene matches. This CDR3 comprises 16 residues.

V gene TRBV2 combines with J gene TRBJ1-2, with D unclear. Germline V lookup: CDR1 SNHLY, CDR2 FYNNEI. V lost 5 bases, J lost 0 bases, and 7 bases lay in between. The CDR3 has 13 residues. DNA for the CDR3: TGTGCCAGCAGTATACAGTCTAACTATGGCTACACCTTC. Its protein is CASSIQSNYGYTF.

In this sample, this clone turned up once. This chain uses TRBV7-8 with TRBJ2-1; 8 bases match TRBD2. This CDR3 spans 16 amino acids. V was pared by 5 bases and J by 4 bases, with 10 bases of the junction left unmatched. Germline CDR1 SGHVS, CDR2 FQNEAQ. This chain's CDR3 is CASSPGVAGGYNEQFF. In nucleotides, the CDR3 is TGTGCCAGCAGCCCCGGGGTGGCGGGGGGTTACAATGAGCAGTTCTTC. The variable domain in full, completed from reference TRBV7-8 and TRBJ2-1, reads GAGVSQSPRYKVAKRGQDVALRCDPISGHVSLFWYQQALGQGPEFLTYFQNEAQLDKSGLPSDRFFAERPEGSVSTLKIQRTQQEDSAVYLCASSPGVAGGYNEQFFGPGTRLTVL.

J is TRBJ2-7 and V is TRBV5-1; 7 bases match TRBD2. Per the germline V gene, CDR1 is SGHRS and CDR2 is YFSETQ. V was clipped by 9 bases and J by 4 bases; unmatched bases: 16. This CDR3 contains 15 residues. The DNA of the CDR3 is TGCGCCATCGATCACCCCCGGGGGGATAAATACGAGCAGTACTTC. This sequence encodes CAIDHPRGDKYEQYF.

The CDR3 loop reads CASSMVLNYGYTF. In nucleotides, the CDR3 is TGTGCCAGTAGTATGGTTCTAAACTATGGCTACACCTTC. The gene calls are TRBV19 and TRBJ1-2, with D unclear. The germline V gene has CDR1 LNHDA and CDR2 SQIVND (reference sequence). The CDR3 contains 13 residues. Trimming left V 3 bases short and J 2 bases short, with 7 bases between.

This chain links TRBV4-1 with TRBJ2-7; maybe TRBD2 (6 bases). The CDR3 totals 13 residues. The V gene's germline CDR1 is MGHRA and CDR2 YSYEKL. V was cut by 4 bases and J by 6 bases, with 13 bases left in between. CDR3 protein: CASSPYGTGEQYF. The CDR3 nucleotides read TGCGCCAGCAGCCCATACGGGACTGGCGAGCAGTACTTC.

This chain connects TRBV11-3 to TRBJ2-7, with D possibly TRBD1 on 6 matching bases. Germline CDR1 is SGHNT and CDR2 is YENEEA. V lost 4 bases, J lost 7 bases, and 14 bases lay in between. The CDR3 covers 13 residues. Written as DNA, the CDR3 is TGTGCCAGCAGCTACAGTACAGGGAATGAGCAGTACTTC. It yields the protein CASSYSTGNEQYF. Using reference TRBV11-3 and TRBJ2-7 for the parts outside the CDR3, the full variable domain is EAGVVQSPRYKIIEKKQPVAFWCNPISGHNTLYWYLQNLGQGPELLIRYENEEAVDDSQLPKDRFSAERLKGVDSTLKIQPAELGDSAVYLCASSYSTGNEQYFGPGTRLTVT.

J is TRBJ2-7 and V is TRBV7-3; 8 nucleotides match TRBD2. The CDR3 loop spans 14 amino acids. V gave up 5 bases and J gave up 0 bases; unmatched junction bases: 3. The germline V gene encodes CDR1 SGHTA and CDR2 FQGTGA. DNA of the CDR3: TGTGCCAGCAGCCCGGCGGGGGGCTCCTACGAGCAGTACTTC. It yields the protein CASSPAGGSYEQYF.

The CDR3 spells CASSAGGQSSGNTIYF. The CDR3 coding sequence is TGTGCCAGCAGCGCAGGGGGACAGTCCTCTGGAAACACCATATATTTT. The V call is TRBV9, the J call TRBJ1-3, with 7 bases that match TRBD1. V was pared by 3 bases and J by 0 bases, with 6 bases of the junction left unmatched. CDR3 length: 16 amino acids. CDR1 and CDR2 from the germline V gene are SGDLS and YYNGEE. The whole variable domain, remainder taken from reference TRBV9 and TRBJ1-3, is DSGVTQTPKHLITATGQRVTLRCSPRSGDLSVYWYQQSLDQGLQFLIQYYNGEERAKGNILERFSAQQFPDLHSELNLSSLELGDSALYFCASSAGGQSSGNTIYFGEGSWLTVV.

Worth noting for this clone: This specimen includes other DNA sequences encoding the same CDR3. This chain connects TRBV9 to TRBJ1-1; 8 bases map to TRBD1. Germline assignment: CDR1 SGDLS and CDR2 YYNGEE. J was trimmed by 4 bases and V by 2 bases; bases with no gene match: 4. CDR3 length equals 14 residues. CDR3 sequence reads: CASSVQGAGTEAFF. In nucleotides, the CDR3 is TGTGCCAGCAGCGTGCAGGGGGCTGGCACTGAAGCTTTCTTT.

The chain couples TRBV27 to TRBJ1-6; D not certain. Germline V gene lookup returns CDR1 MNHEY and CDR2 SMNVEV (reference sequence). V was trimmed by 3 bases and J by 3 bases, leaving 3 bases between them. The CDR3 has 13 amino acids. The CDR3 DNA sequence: TGTGCCAGCAGTTTCCGCTATAATTCACCCCTCCACTTT. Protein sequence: CASSFRYNSPLHF.

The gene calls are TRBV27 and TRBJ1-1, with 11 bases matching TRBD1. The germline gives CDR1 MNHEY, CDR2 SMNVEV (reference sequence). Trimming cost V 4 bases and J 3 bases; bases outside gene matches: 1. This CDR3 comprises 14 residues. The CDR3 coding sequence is TGTGCCAGCAGTTGGGGACAGGGGGACACTGAAGCTTTCTTT. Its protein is CASSWGQGDTEAFF.

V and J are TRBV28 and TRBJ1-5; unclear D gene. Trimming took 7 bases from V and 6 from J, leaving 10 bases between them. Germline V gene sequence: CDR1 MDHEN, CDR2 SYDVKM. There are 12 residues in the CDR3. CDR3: CASKPRAQPQHF. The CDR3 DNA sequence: TGTGCCAGCAAACCGAGGGCTCAGCCCCAGCATTTT.

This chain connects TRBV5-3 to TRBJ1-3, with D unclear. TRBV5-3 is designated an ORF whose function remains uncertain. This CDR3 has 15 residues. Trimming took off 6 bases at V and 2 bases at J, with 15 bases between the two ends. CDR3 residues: CARKSGLTTGNTIYF. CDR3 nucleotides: TGTGCCAGAAAATCGGGATTAACTACTGGAAACACCATATATTTT.

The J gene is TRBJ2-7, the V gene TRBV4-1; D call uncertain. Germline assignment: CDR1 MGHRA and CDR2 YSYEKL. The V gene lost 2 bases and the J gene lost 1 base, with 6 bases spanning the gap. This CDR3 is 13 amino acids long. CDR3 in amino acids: CASSQSVSYEQYF. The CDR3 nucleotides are TGCGCCAGCAGCCAATCCGTTTCCTACGAGCAGTACTTC.

CDR3 coding DNA: TGTGCCAGCAGAGAGACTAGCGGGAGGGGGGGAGAGCAGTTCTTC. Protein sequence: CASRETSGRGGEQFF. This chain uses TRBV28 with TRBJ2-1, with TRBD2 matching over 14 bases. This CDR3 is built from 15 residues. Per the germline V gene, CDR1 is MDHEN and CDR2 is SYDVKM. J lost 10 bases, V lost 6 bases, and 8 bases had no gene match.

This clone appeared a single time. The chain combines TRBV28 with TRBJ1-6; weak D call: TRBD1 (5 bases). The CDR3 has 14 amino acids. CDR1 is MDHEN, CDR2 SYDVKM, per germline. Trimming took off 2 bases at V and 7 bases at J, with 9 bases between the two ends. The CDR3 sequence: CASSLKGLNSPLHF. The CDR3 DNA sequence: TGTGCCAGCAGTTTAAAGGGGCTGAATTCACCCCTCCACTTT.

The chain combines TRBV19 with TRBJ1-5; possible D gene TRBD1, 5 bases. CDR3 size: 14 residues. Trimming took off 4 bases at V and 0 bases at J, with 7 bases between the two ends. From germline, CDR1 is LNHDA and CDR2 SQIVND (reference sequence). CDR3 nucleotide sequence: TGTGCCAGTAGTAAAGGGGCTAGCAATCAGCCCCAGCATTTT. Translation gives CASSKGASNQPQHF.

The chain's CDR3 is CASSHGQGRETQYF. CDR3 DNA: TGTGCCAGCTCACATGGACAGGGTAGAGAGACCCAGTACTTC. The chain joins TRBV18 to TRBJ2-5, with 8 nucleotides matching TRBD1. CDR3 size: 14 residues. Germline CDR1 is KGHSH and CDR2 is LQKENI. J lost 4 bases, V lost 4 bases, and 5 bases had no gene match. Full variable domain (missing parts from reference TRBV18 and TRBJ2-5): NAGVMQNPRHLVRRRGQEARLRCSPMKGHSHVYWYRQLPEEGLKFMVYLQKENIIDESGMPKERFSAEFPKEGPSILRIQQVVRGDSAAYFCASSHGQGRETQYFGPGTRLLVL.

The CDR3 is CASSVYGLAESTNIQYF. The CDR3 DNA is TGCGCCAGCAGCGTTTATGGACTAGCGGAGAGCACAAACATTCAGTACTTC. The V call is TRBV4-3, the J call TRBJ2-4, with 10 bases lining up with TRBD2. Germline CDR1 reads LGHNA; CDR2 reads YSLEER. The CDR3 extends over 17 amino acids. Losses at the gene ends were 5 bases for V and 6 bases for J; bases not matched to a gene: 13.

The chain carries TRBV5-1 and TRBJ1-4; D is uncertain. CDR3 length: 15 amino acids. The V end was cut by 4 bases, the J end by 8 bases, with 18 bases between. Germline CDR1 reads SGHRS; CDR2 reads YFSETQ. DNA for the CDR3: TGCGCCAGCAGCCTAGCGGCGGGTAGAATAGAAAAACTGTTTTTT. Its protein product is CASSLAAGRIEKLFF.

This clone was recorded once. The CDR3 region is CAWSLTGGLYEQYF. Here the CDR3 DNA reads TGTGCCTGGAGTTTGACAGGGGGCTTATACGAGCAGTACTTC. This chain links TRBV30 with TRBJ2-7; 10 nucleotides line up with TRBD1. Germline-derived CDR1 and CDR2 are GTSNPN and SVGIG (reference sequence). CDR3 length: 14 residues. J lost 4 bases, V lost 2 bases, and 5 bases had no gene match. The whole variable domain, remainder taken from reference TRBV30 and TRBJ2-7, is SQTIHQWPATLVQPVGSPLSLECTVEGTSNPNLYWYRQAAGRGLQLLFYSVGIGQISSEVPQNLSASRPQDRQFILSSKKLLLSDSGFYLCAWSLTGGLYEQYFGPGTRLTVT.

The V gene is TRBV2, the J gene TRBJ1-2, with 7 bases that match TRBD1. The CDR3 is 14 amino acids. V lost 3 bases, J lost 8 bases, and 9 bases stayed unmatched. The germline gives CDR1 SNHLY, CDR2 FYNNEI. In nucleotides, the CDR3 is TGTGCCAGCAGTGAGGGATGGACAGGCAGAGGCTACACCTTC. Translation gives CASSEGWTGRGYTF.

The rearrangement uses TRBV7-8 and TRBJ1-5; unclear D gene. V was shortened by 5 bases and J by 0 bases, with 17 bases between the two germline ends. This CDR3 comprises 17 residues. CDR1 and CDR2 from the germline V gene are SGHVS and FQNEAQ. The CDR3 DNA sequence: TGTGCCAGCAGCCACCCGTTGCGCGAGGGTAGCAATCAGCCCCAGCATTTT. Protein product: CASSHPLREGSNQPQHF.